The 17 T cell receptor beta chains presented below share a single source sample, sequenced in a study of T cell repertoires in cytomegalovirus infection. TCRdb called the reads again in MiXCR, with one record for every CDR3 protein. This repertoire shows 210,000 or so distinct CDR3 sequences, 5% to 8.5% found once; its top ten account for 5.5% to 6.5%. Sequenced sample: PBMCs. The receptors stem from a human donor in good health (CMV status not recorded). Some clones in this sample may be carry-over from other donors' samples.

This clonotype was seen repeatedly, ten times or more. V gene TRBV6-6 combines with J gene TRBJ2-1, with TRBD2 matching over 8 bases. The CDR3 runs to 16 residues. The trim removed 5 bases at V and 10 bases at J, leaving 16 bases unmatched. CDR1 and CDR2 (germline): MNHNY, SVGAGI (reference sequence). DNA of the CDR3: TGTGCCAGCAGTAAACGGGGGGGGACGGGGGGAGGAGAGCAGTTCTTC. Amino acid sequence: CASSKRGGTGGGEQFF.

This clonotype was picked up many times. The chain carries TRBV3-1 and TRBJ2-3; 7 bases match TRBD1. This CDR3 is 15 amino acids long. CDR1 LGHDT and CDR2 YNNKEL come from the germline V gene (reference sequence). V was pared by 3 bases and J by 0 bases, with 3 bases of the junction left unmatched. In DNA, the CDR3 is TGTGCCAGCAGCCAGGGACAGCCTAGCACAGATACGCAGTATTTT. Encoded protein: CASSQGQPSTDTQYF.

This clonotype was counted at least ten times. The gene calls are TRBV20-1 and TRBJ2-1, with TRBD2 matching 13 bases. The V gene's germline CDR1 is DFQATT and CDR2 SNEGSKA (reference sequence). The CDR3 covers 17 residues. Unmatched junction bases numbered 10, after V lost 0 bases and J lost 8 bases. The CDR3 nucleotides read TGCAGTGCTAGAGATCGGGTTACTAGCGGGGGGGCGTATGAGCAGTTCTTC. This translates into CSARDRVTSGGAYEQFF.

This clonotype has ten or more counts. The chain carries TRBV28 and TRBJ2-7; D is uncertain. Trimming shortened V by 5 bases and J by 3 bases, and 17 bases separated the two germline ends. Per the germline V gene, CDR1 is MDHEN and CDR2 is SYDVKM. This CDR3 comprises 15 residues. This CDR3 reads CASSRGRTAYYEQYF. CDR3 sequence (DNA): TGTGCCAGCAGTCGAGGACGGACGGCTTACTACGAGCAGTACTTC. The full variable domain, with the rest looked up from reference TRBV28 and TRBJ2-7, is DVKVTQSSRYLVKRTGEKVFLECVQDMDHENMFWYRQDPGLGLRLIYFSYDVKMKEKGDIPEGYSVSREKKERFSLILESASTNQTSMYLCASSRGRTAYYEQYFGPGTRLTVT.

Ten or more counts support this clonotype. The chain links TRBV20-1 to TRBJ1-1; D is undetermined. Trimming removed 5 bases from V and 1 base from J, with 8 bases in between. CDR1 is DFQATT and CDR2 is SNEGSKA in the germline V gene (reference sequence). The CDR3 extends over 12 amino acids. The CDR3 region is CSALSTNTEAFF. DNA of the CDR3: TGCAGTGCTTTATCGACGAACACTGAAGCTTTCTTT.

This clonotype appeared a few times. The V and J genes are TRBV6-6 and TRBJ1-2; D is possibly TRBD1 (5 bases). CDR1 is MNHNY, CDR2 SVGAGI, per germline (reference sequence). This CDR3 has 14 amino acids. Trimming took 7 bases from V and 4 from J, leaving 16 bases between them. This CDR3 is CASTLGGDPYGYTF. The CDR3 DNA sequence: TGTGCCAGCACCCTCGGGGGGGACCCCTATGGCTACACCTTC.

V gene TRBV5-5 combines with J gene TRBJ2-6; D is uncertain. V was trimmed by 4 bases and J by 0 bases, leaving 17 bases between them. The V gene's germline CDR1 is SGHKS and CDR2 YYEKEE (reference sequence). The CDR3 contains 18 residues. CDR3: CASSGPTSLGSGANVLTF. Written as DNA, the CDR3 is TGTGCCAGCAGCGGACCGACATCCTTGGGCTCTGGGGCCAACGTCCTGACTTTC.

This clonotype was found many times. The rearrangement uses TRBV7-6 and TRBJ2-1; D might be TRBD2 (5 bases). Germline CDR1 reads SGHVS; CDR2 reads FNYEAQ. CDR3 size: 16 residues. Trimming shortened V by 2 bases and J by 0 bases, and 11 bases separated the two germline ends. CDR3 in amino acids: CASSLRGQSSYNEQFF. The CDR3 coding sequence is TGTGCCAGCAGCTTACGCGGGCAGAGCTCCTACAATGAGCAGTTCTTC. Looking up the rest from reference TRBV7-6 and TRBJ2-1 gives the full variable domain: GAGVSQSPRYKVTKRGQDVALRCDPISGHVSLYWYRQALGQGPEFLTYFNYEAQQDKSGLPNDRFSAERPEGSISTLTIQRTEQRDSAMYRCASSLRGQSSYNEQFFGPGTRLTVL.

This clonotype was picked up many times. The V gene is TRBV5-1, the J gene TRBJ2-5; the D is unclear. This CDR3 spans 15 amino acids. Trimming removed 0 bases from V and 1 base from J, with 10 bases in between. Germline V gene sequence: CDR1 SGHRS, CDR2 YFSETQ. The CDR3 DNA reads TGCGCCAGCAGCTTGGTTGTAGATTTCCAAGAGACCCAGTACTTC. It yields the protein CASSLVVDFQETQYF.

This clonotype was seen ten or more times. CDR3 residues: CASSFPQGSLTLSGGYTF. The DNA of the CDR3 is TGTGCCAGCAGCTTTCCACAGGGGTCCCTCACCCTCTCGGGAGGCTACACCTTC. This rearrangement joins TRBV7-9 to TRBJ1-2; 7 bases agree with TRBD1. The V and J ends lost 3 bases and 8 bases, in that order; junction bases with no gene match: 21. CDR1 and CDR2 from the germline V gene are SEHNR and FQNEAQ (reference sequence). The CDR3 runs 18 residues.

This clonotype was detected many times. CDR3 bases: TGTGCCAGCAGCTTCTCAGGGTACTACGAGCAGTACTTC. Translation: CASSFSGYYEQYF. The rearrangement links TRBV7-3 to TRBJ2-7, with D possibly matching TRBD1 (5 bases). The germline V and J ends were trimmed by 3 bases and 3 bases, with 9 bases remaining between them. Germline CDR1 reads SGHTA; CDR2 reads FQGTGA. The CDR3 sequence is 13 residues long.

This clonotype showed up many times. The chain is built from TRBV7-9 and TRBJ2-3, with no clear D. Germline V gives CDR1 SEHNR, CDR2 FQNEAQ (reference sequence). V was shortened by 5 bases and J by 3 bases, with 9 bases between the two germline ends. This CDR3 comprises 13 residues. CDR3 loop: CASSERLTDTQYF. CDR3 in DNA: TGTGCCAGCAGCGAACGGTTGACAGATACGCAGTATTTT.

The gene calls are TRBV20-1 and TRBJ1-1; D remains unclear. Germline assignment: CDR1 DFQATT and CDR2 SNEGSKA (reference sequence). This CDR3 region has 14 residues. V gave up 3 bases and J gave up 6 bases, with 17 bases separating them. This CDR3 is CSARDSSPRAEAFF. The DNA of the CDR3 is TGCAGTGCTAGGGACTCATCTCCACGAGCTGAAGCTTTCTTT.

This clonotype has at least ten counts. The rearrangement joins TRBV2 to TRBJ1-5; possibly TRBD1 for D (5 bases). The CDR3 length is 15 residues. Per the germline V gene, CDR1 is SNHLY and CDR2 is FYNNEI. V lost 0 bases and J lost 3, with 9 bases in between. The CDR3, as DNA: TGTGCCAGCAGTGAAGCGGGGCCTATCAATCAGCCCCAGCATTTT. Its translation: CASSEAGPINQPQHF.

This clonotype has a count of ten or more. The V call is TRBV6-5, the J call TRBJ2-1, with D possibly matching TRBD2 (6 bases). Germline V gene lookup returns CDR1 MNHEY and CDR2 SVGAGI. The CDR3 runs 16 residues. V lost 5 bases and J lost 12, with 26 bases in between. CDR3 sequence reads: CASSPSSAGPLDRQFF. CDR3 bases: TGTGCCAGCAGTCCTTCATCGGCGGGACCTCTCGATCGGCAGTTCTTC.

This clonotype was found many times. The CDR3 DNA sequence: TGCGCCAGCAGCTTGTTTTTGGAGAAAGAGACCCAGTACTTC. It specifies CASSLFLEKETQYF. This chain connects TRBV5-1 to TRBJ2-5, with no clear D. CDR3 length equals 14 residues. V was clipped by 1 base and J by 3 bases, with 10 bases between them. Per germline, CDR1 SGHRS and CDR2 YFSETQ.

V and J are TRBV20-1 and TRBJ1-1, with D maybe TRBD1 (6 bases). The CDR3 totals 19 residues. The V end lost 7 bases, the J end lost 4 bases, and 34 bases lay between the germline ends. Germline V gene data show CDR1 as DFQATT and CDR2 as SNEGSKA (reference sequence). The CDR3 bases are TGCAGTGGGGCGGGGGCTAGCAGATCAATCGGGGGGCGTCGCACTGAAGCTTTCTTT. It specifies CSGAGASRSIGGRRTEAFF.